This record covers a single T cell receptor (beta chain). This entry is derived from a study of control samples from healthy donors and cancer patients. The method was immunoSEQ multiplex PCR; TCRdb's version includes in-frame clones alone and lacks a portion of them. In the table there are approximately 89,000 clones, 70% to 90% of which are singletons. Between the trimmed V and J ends, which lost 2 bases and 0 bases, there was a span of 10 bases. This CDR3 has 15 amino acids. Per the germline V gene, CDR1 is SGDLS and CDR2 is YYNGEE. V usage is TRBV9 and J usage is TRBJ2-3; D perhaps matches TRBD1 (7 bases). The clonotype originates from a middle-aged woman in good health. Sequenced: blood. The CDR3 DNA sequence: TGTGCCAGCAGCGTGACAGGGACTAGCACAGATACGCAGTATTTT. Its protein product is CASSVTGTSTDTQYF.